This paragraph covers one TCR beta chain sequence. There is no known antigen for this receptor. Base qualities are not at hand, and no much larger clone is one base apart. These data are taken from a study of control samples from healthy donors and cancer patients (TCRdb year 2020). Libraries were made using the immunoSEQ multiplex PCR assay. Sourced from immuneACCESS, this table was stored by TCRdb with only in-frame sequences that have V and J called. A share of the clones is absent; for the studies checked, an unresolved V gene accounts for under half, and the remainder has no known explanation. The sample table lists approximately 150,000 clones, 80% to 95% of them with a count of one. The ten largest clones add up to 2% of the sample. The germline V gene specifies MNHNS as CDR1 and SASEGT as CDR2. A distance of 11 bases separates the germline ends of V and J, which lose 2 bases and 3 bases respectively. The CDR3 spans 15 residues, from the cysteine through the phenylalanine. The kept DNA is CDR3 alone, 45 bases in frame from the first base.

The clonotype comes from a woman aged 35 to 49 in good health. The rearrangement joined TRBV6-1 to TRBJ1-5; the D gene cannot be named for sure. Sample: blood. The bases read TGTGCCAGCAGTGAATTCTGGATTAACAATCAGCCCCAGCATTTT. The encoded protein is CASSEFWINNQPQHF.